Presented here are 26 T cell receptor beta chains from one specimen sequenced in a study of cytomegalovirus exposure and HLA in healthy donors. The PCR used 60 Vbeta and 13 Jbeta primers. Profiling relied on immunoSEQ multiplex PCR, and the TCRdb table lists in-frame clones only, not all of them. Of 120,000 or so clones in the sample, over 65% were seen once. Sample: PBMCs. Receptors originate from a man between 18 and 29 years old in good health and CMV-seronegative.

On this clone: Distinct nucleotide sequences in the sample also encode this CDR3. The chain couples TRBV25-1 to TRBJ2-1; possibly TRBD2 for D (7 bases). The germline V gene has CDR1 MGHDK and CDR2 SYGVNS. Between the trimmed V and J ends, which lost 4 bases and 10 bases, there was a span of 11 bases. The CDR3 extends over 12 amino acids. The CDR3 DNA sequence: TGTGCCAGCAGTGGGACGGGGGGCGAGCAGTTCTTC. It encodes CASSGTGGEQFF.

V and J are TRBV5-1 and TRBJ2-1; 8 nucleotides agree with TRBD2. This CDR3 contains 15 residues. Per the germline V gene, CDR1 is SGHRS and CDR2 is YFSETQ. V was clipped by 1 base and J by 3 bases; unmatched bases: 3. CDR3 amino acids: CASSLQSGGYNEQFF. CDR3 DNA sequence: TGCGCCAGCAGCTTGCAGAGCGGGGGCTACAATGAGCAGTTCTTC.

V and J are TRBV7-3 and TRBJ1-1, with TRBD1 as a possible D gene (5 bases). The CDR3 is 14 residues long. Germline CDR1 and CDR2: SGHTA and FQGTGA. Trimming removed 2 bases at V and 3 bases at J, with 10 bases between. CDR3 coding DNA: TGTGCCAGCAGCTTAGGGGCGATGGACACTGAAGCTTTCTTT. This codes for CASSLGAMDTEAFF.

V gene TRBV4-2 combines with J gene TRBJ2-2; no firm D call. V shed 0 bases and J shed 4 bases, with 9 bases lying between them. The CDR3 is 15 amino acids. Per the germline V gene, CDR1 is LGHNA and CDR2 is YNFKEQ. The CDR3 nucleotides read TGTGCCAGCAGCCAAGACATAGCCGTCACCGGGGAGCTGTTTTTT. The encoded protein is CASSQDIAVTGELFF.

The CDR3 region has the DNA TGTGCCAGCAGCCACGCGGCAGACGAGCAGTACTTC. Translating gives CASSHAADEQYF. This chain uses TRBV11-1 with TRBJ2-7; D remains ambiguous. Trimming took 5 bases from V and 5 from J, leaving 10 bases between them. CDR3 size: 12 residues. Germline lookup yields CDR1 SGHAT and CDR2 FQDESV (reference sequence). Supplemented by reference TRBV11-1 and TRBJ2-7, the full variable domain reads EAEVAQSPRYKITEKSQAVAFWCDPISGHATLYWYRQILGQGPELLVQFQDESVVDDSQLPKDRFSAERLKGVDSTLKIQPAELGDSAMYLCASSHAADEQYFGPGTRLTVT.

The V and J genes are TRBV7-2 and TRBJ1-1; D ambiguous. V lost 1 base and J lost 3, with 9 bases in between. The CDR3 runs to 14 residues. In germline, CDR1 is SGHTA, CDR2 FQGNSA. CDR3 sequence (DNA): TGTGCCAGCAGCTTAGGGACTGGGGACACTGAAGCTTTCTTT. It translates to CASSLGTGDTEAFF.

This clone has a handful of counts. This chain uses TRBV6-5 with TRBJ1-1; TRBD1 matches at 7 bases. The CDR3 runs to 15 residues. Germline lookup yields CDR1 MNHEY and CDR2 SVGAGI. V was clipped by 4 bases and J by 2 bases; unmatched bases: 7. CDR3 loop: CASSFLRGANTEAFF. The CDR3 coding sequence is TGTGCCAGCAGTTTCCTCAGGGGGGCAAACACTGAAGCTTTCTTT.

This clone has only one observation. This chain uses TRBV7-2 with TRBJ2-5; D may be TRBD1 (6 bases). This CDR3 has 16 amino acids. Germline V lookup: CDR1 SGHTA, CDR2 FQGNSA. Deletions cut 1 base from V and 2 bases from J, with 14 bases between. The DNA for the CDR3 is TGTGCCAGCAGCTTAGGGACAGCCAAGGGGCAAGAGACCCAGTACTTC. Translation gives CASSLGTAKGQETQYF.

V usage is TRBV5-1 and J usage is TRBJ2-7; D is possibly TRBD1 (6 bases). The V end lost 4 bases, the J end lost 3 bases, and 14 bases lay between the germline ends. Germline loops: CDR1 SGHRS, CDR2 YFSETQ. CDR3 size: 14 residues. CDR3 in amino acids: CASSLSRGNYEQYF. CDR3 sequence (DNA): TGCGCCAGCAGCCTGTCCAGGGGAAACTACGAGCAGTACTTC. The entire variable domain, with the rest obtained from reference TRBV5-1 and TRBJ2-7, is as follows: KAGVTQTPRYLIKTRGQQVTLSCSPISGHRSVSWYQQTPGQGLQFLFEYFSETQRNKGNFPGRFSGRQFSNSRSEMNVSTLELGDSALYLCASSLSRGNYEQYFGPGTRLTVT.

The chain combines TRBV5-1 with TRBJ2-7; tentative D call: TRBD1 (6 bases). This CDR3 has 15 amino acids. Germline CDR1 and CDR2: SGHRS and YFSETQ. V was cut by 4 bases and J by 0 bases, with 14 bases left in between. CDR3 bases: TGCGCCAGCAGCCTTGGACAGACTACCTCCTACGAGCAGTACTTC. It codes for CASSLGQTTSYEQYF.

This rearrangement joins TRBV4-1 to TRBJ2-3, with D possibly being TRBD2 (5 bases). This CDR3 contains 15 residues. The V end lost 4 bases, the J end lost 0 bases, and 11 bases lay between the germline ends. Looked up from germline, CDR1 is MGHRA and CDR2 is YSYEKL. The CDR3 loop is CASSLGKGSTDTQYF. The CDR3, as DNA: TGCGCCAGCAGCCTCGGGAAGGGAAGCACAGATACGCAGTATTTT.

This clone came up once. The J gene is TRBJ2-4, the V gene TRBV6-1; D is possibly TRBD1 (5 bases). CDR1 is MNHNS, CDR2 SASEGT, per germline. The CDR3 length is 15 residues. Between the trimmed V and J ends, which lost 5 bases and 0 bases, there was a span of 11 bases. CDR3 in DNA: TGTGCCAGCAGTCCTCCAGGGAAAGCCAAAAACATTCAGTACTTC. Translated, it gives CASSPPGKAKNIQYF.

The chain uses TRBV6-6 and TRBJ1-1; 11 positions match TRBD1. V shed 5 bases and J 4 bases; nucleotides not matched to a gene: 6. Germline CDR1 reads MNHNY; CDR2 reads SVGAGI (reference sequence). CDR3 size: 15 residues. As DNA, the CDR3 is TGTGCCAGCAGTCCCCCCGGGACAGGGGGCACTGAAGCTTTCTTT. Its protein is CASSPPGTGGTEAFF.

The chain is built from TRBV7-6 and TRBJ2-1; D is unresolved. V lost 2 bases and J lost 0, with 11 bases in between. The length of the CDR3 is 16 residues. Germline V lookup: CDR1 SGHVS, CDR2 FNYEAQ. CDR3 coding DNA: TGTGCCAGCAGCTTACCGACTGGTTTCTCCTACAATGAGCAGTTCTTC. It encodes CASSLPTGFSYNEQFF.

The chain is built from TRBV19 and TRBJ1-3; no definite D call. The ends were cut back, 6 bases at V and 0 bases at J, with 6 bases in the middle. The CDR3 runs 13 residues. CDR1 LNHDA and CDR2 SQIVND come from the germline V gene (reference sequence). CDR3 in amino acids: CASSGVSGNTIYF. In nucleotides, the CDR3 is TGTGCCAGTAGCGGAGTCTCTGGAAACACCATATATTTT. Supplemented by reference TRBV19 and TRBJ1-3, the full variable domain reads DGGITQSPKYLFRKEGQNVTLSCEQNLNHDAMYWYRQDPGQGLRLIYYSQIVNDFQKGDIAEGYSVSREKKESFPLTVTSAQKNPTAFYLCASSGVSGNTIYFGEGSWLTVV.

The DNA of the CDR3 is TGTGCCAGCAGTGGCGGGGTAAACACCGGGGAGCTGTTTTTT. It encodes CASSGGVNTGELFF. The chain has TRBV2 and TRBJ2-2, with D maybe TRBD2 (6 bases). This CDR3 is built from 14 residues. Germline V gives CDR1 SNHLY, CDR2 FYNNEI. With 4 bases removed from V and 2 bases from J, the gap between germline ends came to 8 bases.

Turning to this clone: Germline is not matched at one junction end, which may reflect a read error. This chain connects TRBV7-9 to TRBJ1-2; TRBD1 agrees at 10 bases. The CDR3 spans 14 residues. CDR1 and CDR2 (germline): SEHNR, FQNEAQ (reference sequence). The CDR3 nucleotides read TGTTCCAGCAGCTTAGCCGGGACAGGGGTTGGCTACACCTTC. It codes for CSSSLAGTGVGYTF.

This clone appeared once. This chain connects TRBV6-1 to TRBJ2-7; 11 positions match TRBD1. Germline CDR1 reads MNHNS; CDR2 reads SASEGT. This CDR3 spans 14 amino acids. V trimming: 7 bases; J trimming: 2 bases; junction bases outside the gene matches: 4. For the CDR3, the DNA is TGTGCCAGCACTACGGACAGGGGGCCCTACGAGCAGTACTTC. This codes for CASTTDRGPYEQYF.

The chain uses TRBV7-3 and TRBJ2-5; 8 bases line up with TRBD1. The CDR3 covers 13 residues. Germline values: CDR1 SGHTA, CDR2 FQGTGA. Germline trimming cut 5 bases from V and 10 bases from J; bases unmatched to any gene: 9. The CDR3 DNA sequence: TGTGCCAGCAGCCCACAGACAGGGGAGGTCCAGTACTTC. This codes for CASSPQTGEVQYF.

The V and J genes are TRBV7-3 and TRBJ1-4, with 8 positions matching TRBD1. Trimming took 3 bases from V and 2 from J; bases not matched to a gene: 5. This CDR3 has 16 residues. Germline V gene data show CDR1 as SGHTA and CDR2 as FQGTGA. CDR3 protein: CASSFNRGTTNEKLFF. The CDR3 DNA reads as TGTGCCAGCAGCTTTAACAGGGGGACGACTAATGAAAAACTGTTTTTT.

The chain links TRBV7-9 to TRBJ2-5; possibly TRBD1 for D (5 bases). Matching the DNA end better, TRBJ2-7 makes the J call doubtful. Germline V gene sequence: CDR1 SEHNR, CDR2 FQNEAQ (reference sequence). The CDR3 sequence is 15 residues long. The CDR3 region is CASSLEAGMKYEQYF. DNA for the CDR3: TGTGCCAGCAGCTTAGAAGCAGGGATGAAATACGAGCAGTACTTC.

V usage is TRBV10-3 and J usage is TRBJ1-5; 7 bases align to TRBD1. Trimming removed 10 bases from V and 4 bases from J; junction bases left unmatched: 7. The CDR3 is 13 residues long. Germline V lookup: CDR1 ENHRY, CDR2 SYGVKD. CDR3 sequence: CATDPGGNQPQHF. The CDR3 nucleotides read TGTGCCACCGACCCAGGGGGAAATCAGCCCCAGCATTTT.

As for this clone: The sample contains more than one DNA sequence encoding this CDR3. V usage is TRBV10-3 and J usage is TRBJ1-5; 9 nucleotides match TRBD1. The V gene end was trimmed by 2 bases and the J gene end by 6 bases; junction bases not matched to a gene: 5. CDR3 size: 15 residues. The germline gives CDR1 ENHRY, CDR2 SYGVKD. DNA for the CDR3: TGTGCCATCAGTGAGGATGACAGGGGGGTTCAGCCCCAGCATTTT. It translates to CAISEDDRGVQPQHF.

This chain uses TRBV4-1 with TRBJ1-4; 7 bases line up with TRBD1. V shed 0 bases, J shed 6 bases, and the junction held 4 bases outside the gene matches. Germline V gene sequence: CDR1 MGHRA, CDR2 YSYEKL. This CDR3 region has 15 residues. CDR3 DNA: TGCGCCAGCAGCCAAGATCCTCAGGGGGATGAAAAACTGTTTTTT. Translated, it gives CASSQDPQGDEKLFF.

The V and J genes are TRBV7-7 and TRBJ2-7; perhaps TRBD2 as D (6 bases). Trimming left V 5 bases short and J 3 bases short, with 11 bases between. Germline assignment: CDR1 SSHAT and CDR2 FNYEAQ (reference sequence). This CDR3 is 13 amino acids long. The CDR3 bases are TGTGCCAGCAGCCTGGGACTGTTCTACGAGCAGTACTTC. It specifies CASSLGLFYEQYF.

In nucleotides, the CDR3 is TGTGCCAGCAGTAAACCCCGGGACAAAGGCGGTGAGCAGTTCTTC. Amino acids: CASSKPRDKGGEQFF. The rearrangement joins TRBV6-5 to TRBJ2-1; the D gene is possibly TRBD1 (6 bases). V lost 5 bases, J lost 9 bases, and 20 bases lay in between. Germline values: CDR1 MNHEY, CDR2 SVGAGI. This CDR3 has 15 residues.